The source of this T cell receptor (beta chain) is a study of T cells in Graves' hyperthyroidism and ophthalmopathy. TCR beta CDR3 regions were amplified from RNA transcripts. Carried out on the TCR CDR3, a first-round RT-PCR used the HTBI primer set. MiXCR was run by TCRdb on the multiplex PCR reads, yielding one entry per CDR3 protein. The sample records hundreds of thousands of distinct CDR3 sequences, under 25% being singletons. The CDR3 has 18 amino acids. The V gene end was trimmed by 4 bases and the J gene end by 6 bases; junction bases not matched to a gene: 19. Germline loops: CDR1 SGHDT, CDR2 YYEEEE. Uncontrolled infections, other autoimmune diseases, pregnancy or lactation led to exclusion of patients.

Sequenced material: blood. J is TRBJ1-5 and V is TRBV5-6; 7 nucleotides align to TRBD1. The receptor comes from a man aged 25-45 years with Graves' ophthalmopathy. The CDR3 DNA is TGTGCCAGCAGCAAGGTGGCAGGGGGGAGAGGTAGATCTCAGCCCCAGCATTTT. It translates to CASSKVAGGRGRSQPQHF.